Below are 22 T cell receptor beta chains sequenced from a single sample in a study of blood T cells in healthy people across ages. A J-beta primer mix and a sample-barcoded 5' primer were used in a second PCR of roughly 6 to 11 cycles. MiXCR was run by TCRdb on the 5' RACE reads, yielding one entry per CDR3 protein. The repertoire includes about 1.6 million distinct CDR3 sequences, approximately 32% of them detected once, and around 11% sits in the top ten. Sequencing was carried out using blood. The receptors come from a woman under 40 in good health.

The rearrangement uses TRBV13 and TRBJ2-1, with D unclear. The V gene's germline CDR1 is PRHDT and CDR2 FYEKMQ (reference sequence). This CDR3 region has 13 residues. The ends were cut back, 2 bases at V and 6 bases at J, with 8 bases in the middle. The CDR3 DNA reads TGTGCCAGCAGCTTAAGGGCCGGCAATGAGCAGTTCTTC. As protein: CASSLRAGNEQFF.

The CDR3 here is CASSHRTGLDYEQYF. DNA for the CDR3: TGTGCCAGCAGCCATCGGACAGGGCTTGACTACGAGCAGTACTTC. The chain joins TRBV4-2 to TRBJ2-7, with 8 bases fitting TRBD1. This CDR3 is built from 15 residues. V lost 3 bases and J lost 3; bases outside the gene matches: 7. From germline, CDR1 is LGHNA and CDR2 YNFKEQ.

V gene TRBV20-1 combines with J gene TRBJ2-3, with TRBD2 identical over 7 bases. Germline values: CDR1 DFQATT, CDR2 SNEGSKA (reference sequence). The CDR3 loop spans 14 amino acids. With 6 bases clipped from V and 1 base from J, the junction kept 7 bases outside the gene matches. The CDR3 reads CSAGGLGGTDTQYF. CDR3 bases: TGCAGTGCCGGGGGGTTAGGCGGCACAGATACGCAGTATTTT.

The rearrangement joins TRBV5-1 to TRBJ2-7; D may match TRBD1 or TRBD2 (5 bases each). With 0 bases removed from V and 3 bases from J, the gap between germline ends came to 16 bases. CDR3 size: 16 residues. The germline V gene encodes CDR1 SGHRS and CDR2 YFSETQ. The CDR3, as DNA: TGCGCCAGCAGCTTGGTGGGGACCCAATTTGGCTACGAGCAGTACTTC. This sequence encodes CASSLVGTQFGYEQYF.

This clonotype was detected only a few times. This CDR3 reads CASSPPTSLETQYF. CDR3 DNA sequence: TGTGCCAGCAGCCCCCCGACTAGCTTGGAGACCCAGTACTTC. V gene TRBV7-8 combines with J gene TRBJ2-5; TRBD2 agrees at 7 bases. CDR1 is SGHVS and CDR2 is FQNEAQ in the germline V gene. The CDR3 totals 14 residues. Trimming removed 5 bases from V and 5 bases from J; junction bases left unmatched: 8.

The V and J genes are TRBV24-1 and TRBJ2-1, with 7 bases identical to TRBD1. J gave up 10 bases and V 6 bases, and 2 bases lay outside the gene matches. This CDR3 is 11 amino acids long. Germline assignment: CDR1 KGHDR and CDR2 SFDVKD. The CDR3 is CATSLDREQFF. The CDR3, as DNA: TGTGCCACCAGTCTGGACAGGGAGCAGTTCTTC.

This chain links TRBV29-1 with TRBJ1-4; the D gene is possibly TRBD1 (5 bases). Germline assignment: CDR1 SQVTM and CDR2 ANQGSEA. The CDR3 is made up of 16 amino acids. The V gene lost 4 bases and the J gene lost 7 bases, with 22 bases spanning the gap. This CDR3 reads CSVAGPGLSNTEKLFF. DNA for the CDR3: TGCAGCGTTGCCGGACCAGGGCTCAGCAATACTGAAAAACTGTTTTTT.

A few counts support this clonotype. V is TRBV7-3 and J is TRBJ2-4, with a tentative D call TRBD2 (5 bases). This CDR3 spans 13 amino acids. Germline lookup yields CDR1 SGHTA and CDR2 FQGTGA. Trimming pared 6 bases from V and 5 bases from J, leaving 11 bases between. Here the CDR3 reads CASSTLGENIQYF. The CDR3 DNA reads TGTGCCAGCAGTACTTTGGGAGAAAACATTCAGTACTTC.

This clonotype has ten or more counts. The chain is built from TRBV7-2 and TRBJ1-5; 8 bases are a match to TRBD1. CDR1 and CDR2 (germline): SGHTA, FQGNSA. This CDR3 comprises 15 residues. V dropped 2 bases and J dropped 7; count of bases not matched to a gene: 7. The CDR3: CASSLPTGGGQPQHF. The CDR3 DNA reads TGTGCCAGCAGCTTACCCACAGGGGGAGGACAGCCCCAGCATTTT.

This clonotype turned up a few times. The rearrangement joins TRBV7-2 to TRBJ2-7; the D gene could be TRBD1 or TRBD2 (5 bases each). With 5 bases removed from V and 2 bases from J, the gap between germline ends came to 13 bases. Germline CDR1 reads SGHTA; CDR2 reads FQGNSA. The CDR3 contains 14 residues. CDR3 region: CASSRRPGPYEQYF. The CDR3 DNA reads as TGTGCCAGCAGCCGCCGCCCGGGACCCTACGAGCAGTACTTC.

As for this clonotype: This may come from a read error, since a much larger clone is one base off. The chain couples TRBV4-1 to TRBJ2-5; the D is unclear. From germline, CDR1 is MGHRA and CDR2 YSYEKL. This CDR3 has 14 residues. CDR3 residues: CAGSQDQARETQYF. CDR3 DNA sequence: TGCGCCGGCAGCCAAGATCAAGCTCGCGAGACCCAGTACTTC.

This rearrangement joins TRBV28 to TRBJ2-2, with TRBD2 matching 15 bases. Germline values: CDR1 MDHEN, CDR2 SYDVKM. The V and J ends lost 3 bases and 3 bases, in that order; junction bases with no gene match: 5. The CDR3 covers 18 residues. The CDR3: CASSFRTSGRAYTGELFF. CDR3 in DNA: TGTGCCAGCAGTTTCAGGACTAGCGGGAGGGCCTACACCGGGGAGCTGTTTTTT.

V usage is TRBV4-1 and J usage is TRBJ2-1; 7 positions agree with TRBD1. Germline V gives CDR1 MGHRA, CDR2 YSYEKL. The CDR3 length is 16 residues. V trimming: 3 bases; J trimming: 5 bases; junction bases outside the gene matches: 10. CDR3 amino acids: CASSHGRQGSHNEQFF. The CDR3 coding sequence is TGCGCCAGCAGCCACGGTAGACAGGGTTCACACAATGAGCAGTTCTTC.

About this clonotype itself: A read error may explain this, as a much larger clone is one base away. CDR3 bases: TGTGCCAACAGTGAGACCATACAGGGAGCCTCCCAGTTCTTC. Its protein is CANSETIQGASQFF. This chain uses TRBV12-3 or TRBV12-4 with TRBJ2-1; the D gene is possibly TRBD1 (6 bases). CDR3 length: 14 amino acids.

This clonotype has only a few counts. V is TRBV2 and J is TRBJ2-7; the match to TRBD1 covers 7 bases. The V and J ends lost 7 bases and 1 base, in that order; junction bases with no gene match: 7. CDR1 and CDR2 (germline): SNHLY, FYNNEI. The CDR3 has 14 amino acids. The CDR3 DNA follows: TGTGCCAGCACAGGGGGTCGAATATCCTACGAGCAGTACTTC. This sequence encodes CASTGGRISYEQYF.

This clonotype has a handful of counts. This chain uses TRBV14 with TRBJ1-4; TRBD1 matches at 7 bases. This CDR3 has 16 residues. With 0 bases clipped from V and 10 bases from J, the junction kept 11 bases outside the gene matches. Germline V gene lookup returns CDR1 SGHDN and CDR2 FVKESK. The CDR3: CASSQDHVRGGLKLFF. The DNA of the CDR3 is TGTGCCAGCAGCCAAGACCATGTGAGAGGGGGCTTAAAACTGTTTTTT.

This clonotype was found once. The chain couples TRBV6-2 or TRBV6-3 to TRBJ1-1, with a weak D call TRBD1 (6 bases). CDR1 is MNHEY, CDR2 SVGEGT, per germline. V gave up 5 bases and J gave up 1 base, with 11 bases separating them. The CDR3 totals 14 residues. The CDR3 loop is CASSDRYWNTEAFF. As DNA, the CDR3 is TGTGCCAGCAGTGACAGGTATTGGAACACTGAAGCTTTCTTT.

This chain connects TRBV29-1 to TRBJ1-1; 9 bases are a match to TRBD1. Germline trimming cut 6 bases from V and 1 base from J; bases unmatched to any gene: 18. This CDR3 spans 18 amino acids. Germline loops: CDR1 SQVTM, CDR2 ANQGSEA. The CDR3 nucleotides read TGCAGCGTCATACGGGACAGGGATGCTTTATGGGGGAACACTGAAGCTTTCTTT. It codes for CSVIRDRDALWGNTEAFF.

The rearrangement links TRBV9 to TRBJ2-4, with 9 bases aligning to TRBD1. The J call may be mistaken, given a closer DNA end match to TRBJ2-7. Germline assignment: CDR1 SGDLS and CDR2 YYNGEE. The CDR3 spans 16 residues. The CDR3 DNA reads TGTGCCAGCAGCGTAGGGGCCGGGACAGGGAAATACGAGCAGTACTTC. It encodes CASSVGAGTGKYEQYF.

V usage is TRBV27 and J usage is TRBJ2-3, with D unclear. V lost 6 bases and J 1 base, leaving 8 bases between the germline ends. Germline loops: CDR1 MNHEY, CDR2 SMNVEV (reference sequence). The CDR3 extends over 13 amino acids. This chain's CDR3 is CASSHWGTDTQYF. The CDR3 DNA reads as TGTGCCAGCAGCCACTGGGGCACAGATACGCAGTATTTT.

The CDR3 nucleotides read TGCGCCAGCAGCCGCCTGAATCTGGGGAACACTGAAGCTTTCTTT. Its translation is CASSRLNLGNTEAFF. The chain carries TRBV4-1 and TRBJ1-1; D unresolved. This CDR3 is 15 amino acids long. V was pared by 4 bases and J by 1 base, with 13 bases between. Germline-derived CDR1 and CDR2 are MGHRA and YSYEKL.

CDR3 sequence: CASRTPGWDEQYF. The DNA for the CDR3 is TGTGCCAGCAGGACCCCGGGCTGGGACGAGCAGTACTTC. The rearrangement links TRBV11-1 to TRBJ2-5, with D unresolved. The end of the DNA is better explained by TRBJ2-7, so the J call may be wrong. The CDR3 has 13 residues. Per the germline V gene, CDR1 is SGHAT and CDR2 is FQDESV (reference sequence).